This T cell receptor beta chain was obtained from a study of OX40 agonist ivuxolimab in advanced cancers. Study conclusions and caveats: Which antigen the expanded peripheral T cells recognized is unknown.

As concerns this clone: Antigen specificity is unknown.

CDR1 and CDR2 from the germline V gene are LNHDA and SQIVND (reference sequence). The CDR3 contains 16 residues. J lost 2 bases, V lost 3 bases, and 7 bases had no gene match. Profiling relied on immunoSEQ multiplex PCR, and the TCRdb table lists in-frame clones only, not all of them. Of tens of thousands of clones listed, around 87% were seen once; the top ten hold 0.37%. The TCR was taken from an adult with an advanced solid tumor such as melanoma, head and neck, liver or kidney cancer. The sequenced sample was CD4+ or CD8+ T cells sorted from blood, obtained in a trial of the OX40 agonist ivuxolimab. J is TRBJ2-1 and V is TRBV19, with 7 bases fitting TRBD1. The CDR3 region is CASSILEGQTYNEQFF. The CDR3 DNA reads as TGTGCCAGTAGTATTTTAGAGGGACAGACCTACAATGAGCAGTTCTTC.